Listed here are 28 T cell receptor beta chains from one sample, sequenced in a study of identical twins. TCRdb fed the 5' RACE reads into MiXCR, producing one record per CDR3 protein. The sample yields some 900,000 distinct CDR3 sequences, about 12% seen once. These records were also assigned to another study, of yellow fever vaccine responses in identical twins.

The sample was PBMCs. These receptors all come from a woman between 18 and 29 years old in good health.

Only a few counts were recorded for this clonotype. The chain is built from TRBV25-1 and TRBJ2-3, with TRBD2 as a possible D gene (6 bases). The CDR3 is 15 residues long. Germline V CDR1 and CDR2: MGHDK, SYGVNS. V dropped 5 bases and J dropped 0 bases, with 12 bases sitting between them. The DNA for the CDR3 is TGTGCCAGCAGTAGGGACTTCCGTAGCACAGATACGCAGTATTTT. It codes for CASSRDFRSTDTQYF.

V and J are TRBV11-2 and TRBJ2-5; D might be TRBD2 (5 bases). Trimming shortened V by 1 base and J by 2 bases, and 11 bases separated the two germline ends. Germline values: CDR1 SGHAT, CDR2 FQNNGV. This CDR3 has 15 amino acids. CDR3 region: CASSLGGADQETQYF. The CDR3 nucleotides read TGTGCCAGCAGCTTAGGAGGAGCGGATCAAGAGACCCAGTACTTC.

V usage is TRBV5-1 and J usage is TRBJ1-2; 8 nucleotides match TRBD1. CDR1 SGHRS and CDR2 YFSETQ come from the germline V gene. The CDR3 length is 16 residues. V dropped 4 bases and J dropped 0; count of bases not matched to a gene: 8. In nucleotides, the CDR3 is TGCGCCAGCAGCAGTCCCGGACAGGGAACTAACTATGGCTACACCTTC. It encodes CASSSPGQGTNYGYTF.

This clonotype showed up just a few times. V gene TRBV27 combines with J gene TRBJ2-2, with 9 nucleotides matching TRBD2. The CDR3 has 15 residues. Losses at the gene ends were 6 bases for V and 4 bases for J; bases not matched to a gene: 6. Germline loops: CDR1 MNHEY, CDR2 SMNVEV (reference sequence). In DNA form, the CDR3 reads TGTGCCAGCAGGCCCGGGACTAGCAGCACCGGGGAGCTGTTTTTT. This encodes CASRPGTSSTGELFF.

This clonotype has only a few counts. The chain combines TRBV20-1 with TRBJ1-5; D uncertain. Per the germline V gene, CDR1 is DFQATT and CDR2 is SNEGSKA (reference sequence). Trimming cost V 5 bases and J 1 base, with 12 bases left between them. The CDR3 loop spans 14 amino acids. CDR3 sequence reads: CSASLGESNQPQHF. The CDR3 bases are TGCAGTGCTTCTCTGGGAGAAAGCAATCAGCCCCAGCATTTT.

The V and J genes are TRBV2 and TRBJ2-7, with D possibly being TRBD1 or TRBD2 (5 bases each). Trimming removed 2 bases from V and 7 bases from J, with 18 bases in between. The CDR3 covers 15 residues. Germline V gene lookup returns CDR1 SNHLY and CDR2 FYNNEI. CDR3 coding DNA: TGTGCCAGCAGTGAAAACGTGGGGGTTTTGTGGGAGCAGTACTTC. Translated: CASSENVGVLWEQYF. The complete variable domain, with remaining parts taken from reference TRBV2 and TRBJ2-7, reads EPEVTQTPSHQVTQMGQEVILRCVPISNHLYFYWYRQILGQKVEFLVSFYNNEISEKSEIFDDQFSVERPDGSNFTLKIRSTKLEDSAMYFCASSENVGVLWEQYFGPGTRLTVT.

This chain links TRBV5-6 with TRBJ2-6; D remains unclear. This CDR3 has 13 amino acids. Trimming left V 1 base short and J 3 bases short, with 2 bases between. The germline V gene encodes CDR1 SGHDT and CDR2 YYEEEE. The chain's CDR3 is CASSLFGANVLTF. The CDR3 DNA follows: TGTGCCAGCAGCTTGTTTGGGGCCAACGTCCTGACTTTC.

This clonotype showed up just a few times. The CDR3 sequence: CASSPPSAYNEQFF. The CDR3 nucleotides read TGTGCCAGCTCACCACCGTCCGCGTACAATGAGCAGTTCTTC. V usage is TRBV18 and J usage is TRBJ2-1, with D hard to call. Between the trimmed V and J ends, which lost 0 bases and 4 bases, there was a span of 7 bases. The CDR3 length is 14 residues. The V gene's germline CDR1 is KGHSH and CDR2 LQKENI.

This clonotype has more than one count but fewer than ten. The rearrangement uses TRBV27 and TRBJ2-7, with 9 nucleotides matching TRBD1. The CDR3 covers 14 residues. Germline trimming cut 5 bases from V and 2 bases from J; bases unmatched to any gene: 4. The germline V gene has CDR1 MNHEY and CDR2 SMNVEV (reference sequence). CDR3: CASSKHRGPYEQYV. The CDR3 nucleotides are TGTGCCAGCAGTAAACACAGGGGGCCCTACGAGCAGTACGTC.

The rearrangement joins TRBV3-1 to TRBJ2-2, with 7 bases that match TRBD1. Germline trimming cut 2 bases from V and 10 bases from J; bases unmatched to any gene: 10. CDR1 is LGHDT and CDR2 is YNNKEL in the germline V gene (reference sequence). The CDR3 length is 15 residues. DNA for the CDR3: TGTGCCAGCAGCCAAAAAACAGGGGCGGTTGAGGAGCTGTTTTTT. Translating it yields CASSQKTGAVEELFF.

The rearrangement links TRBV7-9 to TRBJ2-1; possible D gene TRBD2, 6 bases. V was clipped by 1 base and J by 5 bases, with 12 bases between them. Germline V lookup: CDR1 SEHNR, CDR2 FQNEAQ (reference sequence). This CDR3 is built from 15 residues. The CDR3 spells CASSLDHRGNNEQFF. CDR3 nucleotide sequence: TGTGCCAGCAGCTTAGACCACCGGGGGAACAATGAGCAGTTCTTC.

Remarks on this clonotype: One end of the junction does not line up with germline, which may come from a read error. This rearrangement joins TRBV4-1 to TRBJ1-6; the match to TRBD1 covers 7 bases. Per the germline V gene, CDR1 is MGHRA and CDR2 is YSYEKL. The CDR3 is made up of 15 amino acids. CDR3 coding DNA: TGCGCCAGCGGCCAAGGGGGCAGCGTGAGTTTCCCCCTCCACTTT. This sequence encodes CASGQGGSVSFPLHF.

This clonotype was found a few times. The chain employs TRBV2 and TRBJ2-1; D perhaps matches TRBD1 (5 bases). CDR1 is SNHLY and CDR2 is FYNNEI in the germline V gene. The CDR3 is 14 amino acids. V dropped 10 bases and J dropped 0 bases, with 13 bases sitting between them. CDR3 bases: TGTGCCACGCGGTACAGGAGCTCCTACAATGAGCAGTTCTTC. The encoded protein is CATRYRSSYNEQFF. The full variable domain, with the rest looked up from reference TRBV2 and TRBJ2-1, is EPEVTQTPSHQVTQMGQEVILRCVPISNHLYFYWYRQILGQKVEFLVSFYNNEISEKSEIFDDQFSVERPDGSNFTLKIRSTKLEDSAMYFCATRYRSSYNEQFFGPGTRLTVL.

The chain employs TRBV7-2 and TRBJ1-1, with D unclear. Trimming shortened V by 3 bases and J by 4 bases, and 21 bases separated the two germline ends. The CDR3 is 17 amino acids. Germline V gene lookup returns CDR1 SGHTA and CDR2 FQGNSA. CDR3 sequence: CASSLSSRLPMGTEAFF. In DNA, the CDR3 is TGTGCCAGCAGCTTGAGTTCGAGACTCCCCATGGGCACTGAAGCTTTCTTT.

This clonotype was picked up a small number of times. The chain joins TRBV5-1 to TRBJ2-5; no reliable D call. CDR3 size: 13 residues. Per germline, CDR1 SGHRS and CDR2 YFSETQ. V dropped 0 bases and J dropped 3 bases, with 6 bases sitting between them. This chain's CDR3 is CASSLADKETQYF. CDR3 bases: TGCGCCAGCAGCTTGGCCGACAAAGAGACCCAGTACTTC.

In this sample, this clonotype turned up many times. The chain recombines TRBV3-1 with TRBJ1-4; TRBD1 might be the D (5 bases). Germline lookup yields CDR1 LGHDT and CDR2 YNNKEL (reference sequence). Trimming removed 1 base from V and 7 bases from J, with 10 bases in between. The CDR3 has 14 amino acids. For the CDR3, the DNA is TGTGCCAGCAGCCAAGCAGGGAAGAGTGAAAAACTGTTTTTT. It specifies CASSQAGKSEKLFF.

The rearrangement joins TRBV5-1 to TRBJ1-1; TRBD1 agrees at 7 bases. The V gene's germline CDR1 is SGHRS and CDR2 YFSETQ. CDR3 length: 13 residues. The J segment lost 5 bases and the V segment lost 3 bases, leaving 4 bases of the junction unmatched. CDR3 protein: CASSSGTETEAFF. The CDR3 DNA is TGCGCCAGCAGCTCCGGGACAGAGACTGAAGCTTTCTTT.

This clonotype was picked up many times. This chain joins TRBV10-3 and TRBJ1-2; D remains unclear. This CDR3 spans 12 amino acids. CDR1 ENHRY and CDR2 SYGVKD come from the germline V gene. V lost 0 bases to trimming and J lost 5 bases, with 4 bases between them. The CDR3 nucleotides read TGTGCCATCAGTGAGTCGGGATATGGCTACACCTTC. Residues: CAISESGYGYTF.

This clonotype has a count of ten or more. The chain carries TRBV3-1 and TRBJ1-2; D gene ambiguous. The CDR3 is made up of 13 amino acids. V lost 0 bases, J lost 8 bases, and 10 bases lay in between. Looked up from germline, CDR1 is LGHDT and CDR2 is YNNKEL (reference sequence). CDR3: CASSQDGVLGYTF. Here the CDR3 DNA reads TGTGCCAGCAGCCAAGATGGGGTTCTCGGCTACACCTTC.

This clonotype was observed many times. This chain links TRBV4-2 with TRBJ2-2; 8 bases agree with TRBD2. The CDR3 consists of 16 residues. Germline assignment: CDR1 LGHNA and CDR2 YNFKEQ. V trimming: 3 bases; J trimming: 4 bases; junction bases outside the gene matches: 7. This CDR3 reads CASSQTGTSVTGELFF. CDR3 coding DNA: TGTGCCAGCAGCCAGACCGGGACTAGTGTCACCGGGGAGCTGTTTTTT.

The chain uses TRBV6-5 and TRBJ1-4; D possibly corresponds to TRBD1 (6 bases). This CDR3 contains 18 residues. Per germline, CDR1 MNHEY and CDR2 SVGAGI. With 4 bases removed from V and 8 bases from J, the gap between germline ends came to 26 bases. As DNA, the CDR3 is TGTGCCAGCAGTTCCCGCGAGGGGGGCGTTAGTATCGGGGAAAAACTGTTTTTT. This translates into CASSSREGGVSIGEKLFF.

V gene TRBV11-2 combines with J gene TRBJ2-7; 7 nucleotides agree with TRBD2. The V segment lost 5 bases and the J segment 3 bases; nucleotides outside the gene matches: 13. CDR3 length: 16 amino acids. Germline V gene sequence: CDR1 SGHAT, CDR2 FQNNGV. The CDR3 here is CASSPLQRGSIYEQYF. CDR3 DNA sequence: TGTGCCAGCAGCCCCCTCCAGCGCGGGAGTATCTACGAGCAGTACTTC.

This rearrangement joins TRBV11-1 to TRBJ2-2; D is unclear. CDR3 length: 15 amino acids. Germline V CDR1 and CDR2: SGHAT, FQDESV (reference sequence). The ends were cut back, 4 bases at V and 3 bases at J, with 12 bases in the middle. CDR3 in DNA: TGTGCCAGCAGCTCCCTAGGATGGGACACCGGGGAGCTGTTTTTT. Amino acid sequence: CASSSLGWDTGELFF. Using reference TRBV11-1 and TRBJ2-2 for the parts outside the CDR3, the full variable domain is EAEVAQSPRYKITEKSQAVAFWCDPISGHATLYWYRQILGQGPELLVQFQDESVVDDSQLPKDRFSAERLKGVDSTLKIQPAELGDSAMYLCASSSLGWDTGELFFGEGSRLTVL.

This chain links TRBV24-1 with TRBJ2-1; 7 bases align to TRBD2. The CDR3 is 20 amino acids. Looked up from germline, CDR1 is KGHDR and CDR2 is SFDVKD. Trimming cost V 4 bases and J 0 bases; bases outside gene matches: 17. The CDR3 loop reads CATSDFKTWGGGSSYNEQFF. The DNA for the CDR3 is TGTGCCACCAGTGACTTCAAGACGTGGGGGGGAGGGAGCTCCTACAATGAGCAGTTCTTC.

The chain uses TRBV28 and TRBJ1-1; 9 bases are shared with TRBD1. With V trimmed by 8 bases and J by 2 bases, 15 bases remained unmatched. The CDR3 is made up of 17 amino acids. The germline V gene has CDR1 MDHEN and CDR2 SYDVKM. CDR3 in DNA: TGTGCCAGCCTCAAGCCGGGACAGGGCTTAATAAACACTGAAGCTTTCTTT. Translation: CASLKPGQGLINTEAFF.

This chain connects TRBV7-2 to TRBJ2-2; possible D gene TRBD1, 5 bases. CDR1 and CDR2 (germline): SGHTA, FQGNSA. CDR3 length: 15 amino acids. Between the trimmed V and J ends, which lost 8 bases and 0 bases, there was a span of 13 bases. The CDR3 DNA sequence: TGTGCCAGCCGGAAGACAGCTGCGAACACCGGGGAGCTGTTTTTT. Residues: CASRKTAANTGELFF.

The V gene is TRBV20-1, the J gene TRBJ1-2; unclear D gene. Between the trimmed V and J ends, which lost 6 bases and 10 bases, there was a span of 18 bases. The germline V gene has CDR1 DFQATT and CDR2 SNEGSKA (reference sequence). The CDR3 has 12 amino acids. The CDR3 DNA follows: TGCAGTGCCCCTCTGGACTCTGGGGACTACACCTTC. Its translation: CSAPLDSGDYTF.

There are a few counts of this clonotype. The rearrangement links TRBV29-1 to TRBJ2-1; D not certain. The V gene lost 4 bases and the J gene lost 6 bases, with 10 bases spanning the gap. The CDR3 contains 12 residues. Germline V CDR1 and CDR2: SQVTM, ANQGSEA. The CDR3, as DNA: TGCAGCGTTGTGGTTTTAGTCAATGAGCAGTTCTTC. This sequence encodes CSVVVLVNEQFF.